Each of the 15 T cell receptor beta chains below was sequenced from the same sample in a study of memory CD4+ T cells and cytomegalovirus serostatus. TCRdb's table, derived via immunoSEQ multiplex PCR, lists solely in-frame clones and lacks some. The sample has roughly 50,000 clones, around 79% seen once; the top ten hold 0.82%. Single viable CD3+CD4+CD8-CD45RO+ cells were sorted as the memory CD4+ T cells. Sequencing was done on a sample of memory CD4+ T cells from blood. The receptor source for this set is an adult in good health and CMV-seronegative.

The chain carries TRBV4-1 and TRBJ2-7; D may be TRBD1 or TRBD2 (5 bases each). In germline, CDR1 is MGHRA, CDR2 YSYEKL. Between the trimmed V and J ends, which lost 5 bases and 3 bases, there was a span of 17 bases. The CDR3 covers 15 residues. CDR3 sequence: CASSVEWGNYYEQYF. The CDR3 DNA reads TGCGCCAGCAGCGTGGAATGGGGGAATTACTACGAGCAGTACTTC.

The table lists this clone with a count of one. The rearrangement joins TRBV1 to TRBJ1-6. TRBV1 is assigned pseudogene status. The CDR3 is 16 residues long. CDR3 amino acids: CTIGGPLSSYNSPLHF. In DNA, the CDR3 is TGCACCATAGGGGGGCCGTTGAGCTCCTATAATTCACCCCTCCACTTT.

The V gene is TRBV5-5, the J gene TRBJ1-4, with no clear D. The CDR3 covers 15 residues. V lost 0 bases and J 4 bases, leaving 10 bases between the germline ends. Germline V gives CDR1 SGHKS, CDR2 YYEKEE (reference sequence). The CDR3 loop is CASSLEGYNNEKLFF. The CDR3 DNA reads TGTGCCAGCAGCTTGGAAGGGTATAATAATGAAAAACTGTTTTTT.

This chain links TRBV19 with TRBJ2-7; no clear D. Germline-derived CDR1 and CDR2 are LNHDA and SQIVND (reference sequence). This CDR3 is 13 amino acids long. V lost 4 bases and J lost 6, with 13 bases in between. The CDR3 loop is CASSTFTGSEQYF. The CDR3 DNA reads TGTGCCAGTAGTACCTTTACCGGGTCCGAGCAGTACTTC.

The chain combines TRBV20-1 with TRBJ2-7; tentative D call: TRBD2 (6 bases). The CDR3 spans 10 residues. CDR1 is DFQATT and CDR2 is SNEGSKA in the germline V gene (reference sequence). Deletions cut 7 bases from V and 5 bases from J, with 9 bases between. CDR3 protein: CSGGDHEQYF. Written as DNA, the CDR3 is TGCAGTGGGGGGGACCACGAGCAGTACTTC.

The rearrangement links TRBV18 to TRBJ1-4, with TRBD1 matching 10 bases. The V segment lost 2 bases and the J segment 10 bases; nucleotides outside the gene matches: 13. The CDR3 spans 17 residues. Germline V gives CDR1 KGHSH, CDR2 LQKENI. The CDR3 DNA follows: TGTGCCAGCTCACCAAGGGCTCCGGGACAGGGGACAGGAAAACTGTTTTTT. Translating it yields CASSPRAPGQGTGKLFF.

In its sample, this clone was seen a few times. This sequence joins TRBV7-9 and TRBJ1-5; 9 bases align to TRBD1. The CDR3 is 13 amino acids. V lost 5 bases and J lost 11; bases outside the gene matches: 7. Germline V CDR1 and CDR2: SEHNR, FQNEAQ (reference sequence). The CDR3 region has the DNA TGTGCCAGCAGCACAACAGGGGGCAACGCCCAGCATTTT. It yields the protein CASSTTGGNAQHF.

The chain couples TRBV19 to TRBJ2-5; perhaps TRBD1 as D (5 bases). The CDR3 extends over 14 amino acids. Per the germline V gene, CDR1 is LNHDA and CDR2 is SQIVND (reference sequence). The V gene lost 6 bases and the J gene lost 6 bases, with 17 bases spanning the gap. In nucleotides, the CDR3 is TGTGCCAGTAGCCTGGGAAGGGGTAGCCAGACCCAGTACTTC. The encoded protein is CASSLGRGSQTQYF.

V and J are TRBV10-2 and TRBJ1-2; TRBD1 is a possible D gene (5 bases). The CDR3 is made up of 13 amino acids. V was trimmed by 2 bases and J by 2 bases, leaving 6 bases between them. Germline V CDR1 and CDR2: WSHSY, SAAADI. The CDR3, as DNA: TGCGCCAGCAGTGAGGAGGGGAACTATGGCTACACCTTC. Its translation: CASSEEGNYGYTF.

The rearrangement uses TRBV30 and TRBJ1-4; D is perhaps TRBD1 (6 bases). Germline V gene data show CDR1 as GTSNPN and CDR2 as SVGIG (reference sequence). The germline V and J ends were trimmed by 1 base and 4 bases, with 7 bases remaining between them. The CDR3 sequence is 13 residues long. For the CDR3, the DNA is TGTGCCTGGAGTGGACAGGTTAATGAAAAACTGTTTTTT. This sequence encodes CAWSGQVNEKLFF.

The genes are TRBV10-3 and TRBJ1-6; D is possibly TRBD1 (5 bases). The germline V gene encodes CDR1 ENHRY and CDR2 SYGVKD. The CDR3 is 13 residues long. The V gene lost 7 bases and the J gene lost 7 bases, with 11 bases spanning the gap. The CDR3 DNA reads as TGTGCCATCACCGAGGCAGGGAATTCACCCCTCCACTTT. Residues: CAITEAGNSPLHF.

CDR3 region: CASSSPGQGRDQPQHF. The DNA of the CDR3 is TGTGCCAGTAGTAGTCCGGGACAGGGGAGAGATCAGCCCCAGCATTTT. The chain combines TRBV19 with TRBJ1-5, with 10 bases lining up with TRBD1. Germline CDR1 LNHDA, CDR2 SQIVND (reference sequence). The CDR3 spans 16 residues. Unmatched junction bases numbered 8, after V lost 4 bases and J lost 5 bases.

The chain uses TRBV29-1 and TRBJ1-2; 7 bases align to TRBD1. Trimming took 6 bases from V and 8 from J; bases not matched to a gene: 9. There are 12 residues in the CDR3. Germline CDR1 and CDR2: SQVTM and ANQGSEA. The CDR3 region is CSVRQGVPGYTF. CDR3 nucleotides: TGCAGCGTAAGACAGGGAGTTCCCGGCTACACCTTC.

The chain carries TRBV19 and TRBJ1-5; 9 nucleotides match TRBD1. CDR1 and CDR2 from the germline V gene are LNHDA and SQIVND (reference sequence). CDR3 length equals 13 residues. Trimming at V came to 4 bases and at J to 9 bases, leaving 4 bases not matched to a gene. Written as DNA, the CDR3 is TGTGCCAGTAGTAAAACAGGGGGCGGGCCCCAGCATTTT. Translation gives CASSKTGGGPQHF.

A few counts support this clone. The rearrangement joins TRBV19 to TRBJ1-5; 9 positions agree with TRBD1. The germline gives CDR1 LNHDA, CDR2 SQIVND (reference sequence). The CDR3 covers 15 residues. J lost 4 bases, V lost 8 bases, and 9 bases had no gene match. The CDR3 reads CASRAWDRENQPQHF. The CDR3 coding sequence is TGTGCCAGTCGGGCCTGGGACAGGGAGAATCAGCCCCAGCATTTT. The full variable domain, in which reference TRBV19 and TRBJ1-5 provide the parts outside the CDR3, is DGGITQSPKYLFRKEGQNVTLSCEQNLNHDAMYWYRQDPGQGLRLIYYSQIVNDFQKGDIAEGYSVSREKKESFPLTVTSAQKNPTAFYLCASRAWDRENQPQHFGDGTRLSIL.